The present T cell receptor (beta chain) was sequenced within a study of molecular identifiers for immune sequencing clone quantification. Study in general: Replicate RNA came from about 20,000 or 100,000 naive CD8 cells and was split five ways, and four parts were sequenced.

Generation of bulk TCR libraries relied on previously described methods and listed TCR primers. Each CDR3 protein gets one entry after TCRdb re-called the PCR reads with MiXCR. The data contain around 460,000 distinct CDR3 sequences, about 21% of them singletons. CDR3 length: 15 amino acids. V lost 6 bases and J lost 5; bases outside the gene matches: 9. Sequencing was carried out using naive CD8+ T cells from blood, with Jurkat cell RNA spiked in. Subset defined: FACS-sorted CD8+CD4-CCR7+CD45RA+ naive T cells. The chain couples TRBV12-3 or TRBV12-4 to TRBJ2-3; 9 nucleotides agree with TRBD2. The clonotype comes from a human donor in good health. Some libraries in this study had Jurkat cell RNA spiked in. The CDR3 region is CASRGVWRGGDTQYF. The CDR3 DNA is TGTGCCAGCAGGGGGGTGTGGCGGGGGGGAGATACGCAGTATTTT.